This TCR beta chain was captured by sequencing in a study of PD-1 and CTLA-4 blockade in melanoma. CDR1 MNHNS and CDR2 SASEGT come from the germline V gene. Between the trimmed V and J ends, which lost 2 bases and 6 bases, there was a span of 16 bases. This CDR3 spans 15 amino acids. This clone was found a few times. Generated by immunoSEQ multiplex PCR, the TCRdb table keeps only in-frame clones and is missing some. The sample yields around 16,000 clones, over 65% seen once. The chain recombines TRBV6-1 with TRBJ1-2; D possibly corresponds to TRBD1 (6 bases). This sequence was found in a human donor with melanoma. The specimen comprised CD8+ T cells from peripheral blood, sampled before anti-PD-1 treatment. The CDR3 protein is CASSERFRGFDGYTF. Here the CDR3 DNA reads TGTGCCAGCAGTGAAAGATTCAGGGGCTTTGATGGCTACACCTTC.